The 32 T cell receptor beta chains below were found in one sample sequenced in a study of immune heterogeneity within non-small cell lung tumors (dated by TCRdb to the late 2010s). Data came from a HiSeq X Ten. The TCR beta CDR3 region was amplified with a multiplex PCR system whose first round ran for around 10 cycles using 32 V-gene forward primers and 13 J-gene reverse primers. TCRdb handled the public reads itself, with Q25 trimming in fastp and clone calling in MiXCR, and kept productive beta chains. Rows merge per CDR3 protein into single entries with the most common DNA and genes. The sample data list 13,000 or so distinct CDR3 sequences, and less than 30% of these were observed just once. The ten largest clones take up around 15% of the sample. For the TCR template, genomic DNA was extracted from bulk tumor tissue, and approximately 600 ng of gDNA was amplified for each sample. During surgery, multiple biopsies were taken from each primary tumor and placed as far apart as possible within the tumor mass. Patients in the study cohort, which was described as untreated, were newly diagnosed NSCLC cases going through curative surgery.

The sequenced material came from lung tumor tissue. All receptors come from a man in his fifties or sixties with non-small cell lung cancer.

There are many counts of this clonotype. An end of the junction differs from the germline gene, which may be a read error. The chain joins TRBV3-1 to TRBJ2-7, with TRBD2 as a possible D gene (6 bases). Germline V gene lookup returns CDR1 LGHDT and CDR2 YNNKEL (reference sequence). The CDR3 is 13 amino acids. The CDR3 sequence is CASGHPGAYEQYF. The CDR3 DNA reads as TGTGCCAGCGGCCATCCGGGAGCCTACGAGCAGTACTTC.

As concerns this clonotype: One base away lies a much larger clone, so this may be a sequencing read error. This chain joins TRBV29-1 and TRBJ1-1; tentatively, D is TRBD1 (6 bases). The ends were cut back, 6 bases at V and 5 bases at J, with 25 bases in the middle. From germline, CDR1 is SQVTM and CDR2 ANQGSEA. The CDR3 contains 16 residues. CDR3 residues: CSVLNRQVVGLTEAFF. In nucleotides, the CDR3 is TGCAGCGTCCTAAATCGACAGGTGGTAGGATTGACTGAAGCTTTCTTT.

At least ten counts were recorded for this clonotype. This chain uses TRBV18 with TRBJ1-2, with 7 nucleotides matching TRBD1. Trimming removed 3 bases from V and 2 bases from J; junction bases left unmatched: 6. The CDR3 sequence is 15 residues long. Germline lookup yields CDR1 KGHSH and CDR2 LQKENI. The CDR3 DNA is TGTGCCAGCTCACCCGCGGAGGGGGCGAACTATGGCTACACCTTC. Translated, it gives CASSPAEGANYGYTF.

This clonotype was counted many times. The genes are TRBV7-2 and TRBJ1-2, with D possibly matching TRBD1 (5 bases). Germline CDR1 SGHTA, CDR2 FQGNSA. V gave up 6 bases and J gave up 3 bases, with 14 bases separating them. This CDR3 contains 14 residues. The CDR3 reads CASSEFGADYGYTF. DNA of the CDR3: TGTGCCAGCAGTGAGTTCGGGGCAGACTATGGCTACACCTTC. Full variable domain (rest looked up from reference TRBV7-2 and TRBJ1-2): GAGVSQSPSNKVTEKGKDVELRCDPISGHTALYWYRQSLGQGLEFLIYFQGNSAPDKSGLPSDRFSAERTGGSVSTLTIQRTQQEDSAVYLCASSEFGADYGYTFGSGTRLTVV.

As regards this clonotype: A much larger clone differs from this one at a single base, so this may be a read error. The chain is built from TRBV5-5 and TRBJ1-5; the D is unclear. The V gene's germline CDR1 is SGHKS and CDR2 YYEKEE (reference sequence). The CDR3 contains 15 residues. The CDR3 region has the DNA TGTGACAGCAGCTTGGGCGAGGTGAGCAATCAGCCCCAGCATTTT. Translation gives CDSSLGEVSNQPQHF.

Ten or more counts support this clonotype. This rearrangement joins TRBV9 to TRBJ2-5, with D possibly TRBD2 on 6 matching bases. V lost 0 bases, J lost 3 bases, and 9 bases lay in between. The CDR3 totals 14 residues. Per the germline V gene, CDR1 is SGDLS and CDR2 is YYNGEE. The CDR3 loop reads CASSVGPGEETQYF. DNA for the CDR3: TGTGCCAGCAGCGTAGGACCGGGGGAAGAGACCCAGTACTTC.

The count of this clonotype is one. A read error is possible here, since a much larger clone lies one base away. The CDR3 spells CSAIPDGPHQPQHF. CDR3 sequence (DNA): TGCAGTGCTATCCCGGACGGACCCCATCAGCCCCAGCATTTT. The rearrangement joins TRBV20-1 to TRBJ1-5; no definite D call. With 4 bases removed from V and 5 bases from J, the gap between germline ends came to 15 bases. The CDR3 has 14 amino acids. The germline V gene has CDR1 DFQATT and CDR2 SNEGSKA (reference sequence).

Details on this clonotype: A much bigger clone sits one base away, suggesting this may be a read error. Without the conserved terminal phenylalanine or tryptophan, this CDR3 likely stems from a read error. This chain joins TRBV27 and TRBJ2-5, with TRBD2 as a possible D gene (6 bases). The CDR3 extends over 13 amino acids. V was trimmed by 4 bases and J by 5 bases, leaving 11 bases between them. CDR1 and CDR2 from the germline V gene are MNHEY and SMNVEV (reference sequence). In DNA, the CDR3 is TGTGCCAGCAGTTGGGTTCGGGGGGAGACCCAGTACTTA. Its translation is CASSWVRGETQYL.

In this sample, this clonotype turned up many times. The chain combines TRBV20-1 with TRBJ1-5, with unresolved D. Per the germline V gene, CDR1 is DFQATT and CDR2 is SNEGSKA (reference sequence). This CDR3 is 14 amino acids long. V shed 6 bases and J shed 5 bases, with 17 bases lying between them. The DNA of the CDR3 is TGCAGTGCCGCAGTCCCACTGGGAGATCAGCCCCAGCATTTT. Its protein is CSAAVPLGDQPQHF.

With regard to this clonotype: A read error may explain this, as a much larger clone is one base away. V and J are TRBV20-1 and TRBJ1-6; D is uncertain. The germline V gene encodes CDR1 DFQATT and CDR2 SNEGSKA (reference sequence). This CDR3 has 11 residues. V was trimmed by 2 bases and J by 14 bases, leaving 10 bases between them. The CDR3 DNA reads TGCAGTGCTAGACTGTGTGACACCCTCCACTTT. This encodes CSARLCDTLHF.

By sample share, this clonotype is medium-sized (0.01 to 0.1%). The chain is built from TRBV6-5 and TRBJ1-6; 8 bases map to TRBD1. Germline CDR1 MNHEY, CDR2 SVGAGI. V was clipped by 2 bases and J by 7 bases; unmatched bases: 7. The CDR3 covers 16 residues. The CDR3 nucleotides read TGTGCCAGCAGTTACCCAAGGACAGGGTCGAATTCACCCCTCCACTTT. It encodes CASSYPRTGSNSPLHF.

Of note for this clonotype: It may be a read error: a sequence one base away is much more abundant. This rearrangement joins TRBV4-1 to TRBJ1-5; TRBD1 aligns across 8 bases. This CDR3 contains 19 residues. Germline assignment: CDR1 MGHRA and CDR2 YSYEKL. In DNA form, the CDR3 reads TGCGCCAGCAGCCAGTGGTTAGCTCCAGGGGGCGAGGGCAATCAGACCCAGCATTTT. Its translation is CASSQWLAPGGEGNQTQHF.

This clonotype was recorded at least ten times. The chain has TRBV3-1 and TRBJ2-7; D ambiguous. In germline, CDR1 is LGHDT, CDR2 YNNKEL (reference sequence). Trimming took 1 base from V and 2 from J, leaving 3 bases between them. The CDR3 totals 12 residues. CDR3 residues: CASSQATYEQYF. In DNA form, the CDR3 reads TGTGCCAGCAGCCAAGCTACCTACGAGCAGTACTTC.

This clonotype is labeled medium-sized (0.01 to 0.1%). The chain carries TRBV28 and TRBJ1-5; D not resolved. Per the germline V gene, CDR1 is MDHEN and CDR2 is SYDVKM. Trimming took 2 bases from V and 5 from J, leaving 13 bases between them. The CDR3 length is 15 residues. The CDR3 coding sequence is TGTGCCAGCAGTTTAGGCGTCAGGATCTATCAGCCCCAGCATTTT. Residues: CASSLGVRIYQPQHF. The entire variable domain, with the rest obtained from reference TRBV28 and TRBJ1-5, is as follows: DVKVTQSSRYLVKRTGEKVFLECVQDMDHENMFWYRQDPGLGLRLIYFSYDVKMKEKGDIPEGYSVSREKKERFSLILESASTNQTSMYLCASSLGVRIYQPQHFGDGTRLSIL.

Comments on this clonotype: A single base separates this from a much larger clone, so it may be a read error. The gene calls are TRBV2 and TRBJ2-6, with a weak D call TRBD2 (5 bases). The CDR3 runs 12 residues. Germline V gives CDR1 SNHLY, CDR2 FYNNEI. CDR3 nucleotide sequence: TGTGCCAGCAATCTCGGGGACAACGTCCTGACTTTC. Translated: CASNLGDNVLTF.

This clonotype was seen once. A much larger clone differs by one base, so this may be a read error. The V and J genes are TRBV9 and TRBJ2-2, with 15 bases fitting TRBD2. CDR1 and CDR2 (germline): SGDLS, YYNGEE. The CDR3 is made up of 19 amino acids. In DNA form, the CDR3 reads TGTGCCAGCAGCTCCGCCCTGGGACTAGCGGGGGGTAGGACCGGGGAGCCGTTTTTT. Encoded protein: CASSSALGLAGGRTGEPFF.

This clonotype was observed many times. V gene TRBV11-2 combines with J gene TRBJ1-1, with 7 bases that match TRBD1. CDR1 and CDR2 (germline): SGHAT, FQNNGV. The J segment lost 7 bases and the V segment lost 1 base, leaving 9 bases of the junction unmatched. This CDR3 contains 15 residues. CDR3 sequence reads: CASSLGDREIIEAFF. In nucleotides, the CDR3 is TGTGCCAGCAGCTTAGGCGACAGGGAGATAATTGAAGCTTTCTTT.

A word on this clonotype: Being one base from a much bigger clone, this may be a read error. The V gene is TRBV28, the J gene TRBJ1-1; tentative D call: TRBD1 (6 bases). CDR1 is MDHEN, CDR2 SYDVKM, per germline. The length of the CDR3 is 13 residues. The CDR3 DNA reads as TGTGCCAGCAGGCAGACAGGTTCTCCTGAAGTTTTCTTT. Protein sequence: CASRQTGSPEVFF.

Turning to this clonotype: A much larger clone differs from this one at a single base, so this may be a read error. The chain links TRBV7-2 to TRBJ1-5; D is uncertain. From germline, CDR1 is SGHTA and CDR2 FQGNSA. This CDR3 has 15 residues. Trimming removed 1 base from V and 3 bases from J, with 10 bases in between. DNA for the CDR3: TGTGCCAGCAGCTTAGGAAGCATCGCCAATCAGCCCCAGCATTTT. The encoded protein is CASSLGSIANQPQHF.

The V gene is TRBV6-4, the J gene TRBJ2-5; D is uncertain. Per germline, CDR1 MRHNA and CDR2 SNTAGT. V lost 2 bases to trimming and J lost 5 bases, with 15 bases between them. CDR3 size: 15 residues. The chain's CDR3 is CASSDGPVGRETQYF. For the CDR3, the DNA is TGTGCCAGCAGTGACGGGCCAGTAGGAAGGGAGACCCAGTACTTC.

To note about this clonotype: Germline and junction disagree at one end, which may indicate a read error. For the CDR3, the DNA is TGCAGTGTTAGACAGGGGTCTGGGGATTCACACCTCCACTTT. Translating it yields CSVRQGSGDSHLHF. The chain combines TRBV20-1 with TRBJ1-6; TRBD1 matches 8 bases. There are 14 residues in the CDR3. The V gene's germline CDR1 is DFQATT and CDR2 SNEGSKA (reference sequence).

Regarding this clonotype: One base away lies a much larger clone, so this may be a sequencing read error. The chain uses TRBV11-3 and TRBJ2-1; D gene unclear. Per the germline V gene, CDR1 is SGHNT and CDR2 is YENEEA. The CDR3 covers 12 residues. CDR3 coding DNA: TGTGCCAGCAGCTTAGGGTACAATGAGCACTTCTTC. Translated, it gives CASSLGYNEHFF. The full variable domain, completed using reference TRBV11-3 and TRBJ2-1, is EAGVVQSPRYKIIEKKQPVAFWCNPISGHNTLYWYLQNLGQGPELLIRYENEEAVDDSQLPKDRFSAERLKGVDSTLKIQPAELGDSAVYLCASSLGYNEHFFGPGTRLTVL.

This clonotype was recorded at least ten times. The chain uses TRBV9 and TRBJ1-1; 8 positions agree with TRBD1. CDR3 length: 14 residues. Germline V gene sequence: CDR1 SGDLS, CDR2 YYNGEE. J was trimmed by 4 bases and V by 4 bases; bases with no gene match: 6. This CDR3 reads CASSPGQGSTEAFF. CDR3 nucleotide sequence: TGTGCCAGCAGCCCTGGACAGGGAAGCACTGAAGCTTTCTTT.

This clonotype was counted many times. The chain uses TRBV24-1 and TRBJ2-3; 8 bases are a match to TRBD2. Germline V gene lookup returns CDR1 KGHDR and CDR2 SFDVKD. J lost 4 bases, V lost 0 bases, and 5 bases had no gene match. The CDR3 totals 16 residues. The DNA of the CDR3 is TGTGCCACCAGTGATTTGTCACTAGCGGAAGCAGATACGCAGTATTTT. Translating it yields CATSDLSLAEADTQYF.

This clonotype is categorized as medium-sized. This chain connects TRBV24-1 to TRBJ2-7, with D perhaps matching TRBD2 (6 bases). Germline V gene lookup returns CDR1 KGHDR and CDR2 SFDVKD. Trimming shortened V by 4 bases and J by 1 base, and 13 bases separated the two germline ends. This CDR3 contains 15 residues. In DNA form, the CDR3 reads TGTGCCACCAGTGAAGGGGACTTCCTGTCCTACGAGCAGTACTTC. Its protein is CATSEGDFLSYEQYF.

By share, this clonotype counts as medium-sized. This rearrangement joins TRBV28 to TRBJ2-7; TRBD1 aligns across 10 bases. Germline CDR1 and CDR2: MDHEN and SYDVKM. V shed 7 bases, J shed 4 bases, and the junction held 13 bases outside the gene matches. The CDR3 is 16 residues long. CDR3 sequence: CASTLSGTGAIYEQYF. Written as DNA, the CDR3 is TGTGCCAGCACCCTCTCCGGGACAGGGGCAATTTACGAGCAGTACTTC.

This clonotype occurred many times. The rearrangement uses TRBV10-3 and TRBJ1-1, with D maybe TRBD1 (6 bases). V shed 2 bases and J shed 5 bases, with 9 bases lying between them. CDR3 size: 13 residues. Germline-derived CDR1 and CDR2 are ENHRY and SYGVKD. This CDR3 reads CAISETGQTEAFF. For the CDR3, the DNA is TGTGCCATCAGTGAGACAGGGCAGACTGAAGCTTTCTTT.

Notes on this clonotype: A much larger clone lies a single base off, so this may be a read error. The final CDR3 position lacks the conserved phenylalanine or tryptophan, pointing to a likely read error. The rearrangement uses TRBV7-3 and TRBJ2-3; 8 bases are a match to TRBD2. Per the germline V gene, CDR1 is SGHTA and CDR2 is FQGTGA. Trimming at V came to 3 bases and at J to 1 base, leaving 3 bases not matched to a gene. The CDR3 is 15 amino acids. CDR3 amino acids: CASSFDGGGTDTQYL. The CDR3 coding sequence is TGTGCCAGCAGCTTTGACGGGGGGGGCACAGATACGCAGTATCTT.

This clonotype appeared once. The DNA for the CDR3 is TGTGCCTGGAGTGTACCGAATTGGACTAGCGGGAAGTACAATGAGCAGTTCTTC. Translating it yields CAWSVPNWTSGKYNEQFF. The chain joins TRBV30 to TRBJ2-1, with TRBD2 matching over 12 bases. Germline CDR1 reads GTSNPN; CDR2 reads SVGIG (reference sequence). With 0 bases clipped from V and 4 bases from J, the junction kept 10 bases outside the gene matches. The CDR3 has 18 amino acids.

This clonotype was counted ten times or more. This chain uses TRBV2 with TRBJ2-3; the D gene is possibly TRBD1 (5 bases). Trimming removed 7 bases from V and 0 bases from J, with 14 bases in between. This CDR3 contains 15 residues. From germline, CDR1 is SNHLY and CDR2 FYNNEI. CDR3 sequence (DNA): TGTGCCAGCAATGGTGACAGCACTAGCACAGATACGCAGTATTTT. Encoded protein: CASNGDSTSTDTQYF.

In the case of this clonotype: This may stem from a read error, because a much larger clone lies one nucleotide away. The chain links TRBV5-1 to TRBJ2-6; TRBD1 might be the D (5 bases). This CDR3 has 13 residues. Germline V CDR1 and CDR2: SGHRS, YFSETQ. CDR3 sequence: CASRGPGANVLPF. CDR3 in DNA: TGCGCCAGCAGGGGTCCTGGGGCCAACGTCCTGCCTTTC.

This clonotype was seen repeatedly, ten times or more. The gene calls are TRBV18 and TRBJ1-1; D is undetermined. Germline V CDR1 and CDR2: KGHSH, LQKENI. V gave up 3 bases and J gave up 11 bases, with 13 bases separating them. This CDR3 is built from 12 residues. CDR3 protein: CASSPSTEEAFF. The CDR3 DNA sequence: TGTGCCAGCTCACCCTCAACAGAGGAGGCTTTCTTT.